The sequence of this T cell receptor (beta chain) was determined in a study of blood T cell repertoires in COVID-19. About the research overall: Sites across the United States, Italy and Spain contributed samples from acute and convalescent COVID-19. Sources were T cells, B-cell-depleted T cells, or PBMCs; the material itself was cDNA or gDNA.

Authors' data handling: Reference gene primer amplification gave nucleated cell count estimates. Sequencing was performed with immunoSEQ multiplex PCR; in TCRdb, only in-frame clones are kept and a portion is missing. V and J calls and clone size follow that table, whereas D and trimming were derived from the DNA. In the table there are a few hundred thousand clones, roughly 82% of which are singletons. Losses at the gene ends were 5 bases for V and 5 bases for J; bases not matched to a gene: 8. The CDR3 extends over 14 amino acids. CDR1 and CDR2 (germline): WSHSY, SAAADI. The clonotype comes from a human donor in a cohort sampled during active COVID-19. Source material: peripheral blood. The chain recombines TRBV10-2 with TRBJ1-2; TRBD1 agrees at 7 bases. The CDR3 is CASSRQGREYGYTF. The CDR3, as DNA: TGCGCCAGCAGTAGACAGGGAAGAGAATATGGCTACACCTTC.